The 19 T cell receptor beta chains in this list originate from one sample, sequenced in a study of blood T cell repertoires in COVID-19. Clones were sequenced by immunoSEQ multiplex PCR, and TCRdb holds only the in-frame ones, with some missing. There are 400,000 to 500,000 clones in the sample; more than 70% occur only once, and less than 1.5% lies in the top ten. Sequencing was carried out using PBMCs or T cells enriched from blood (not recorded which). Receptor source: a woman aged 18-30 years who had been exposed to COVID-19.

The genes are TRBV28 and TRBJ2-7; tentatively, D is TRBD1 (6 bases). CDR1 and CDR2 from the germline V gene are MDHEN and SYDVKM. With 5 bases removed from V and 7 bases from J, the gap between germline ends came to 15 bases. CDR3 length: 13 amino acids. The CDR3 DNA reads TGTGCCAGCAGTGGCACAGGGACGCGGGAGCAGTACTTC. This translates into CASSGTGTREQYF.

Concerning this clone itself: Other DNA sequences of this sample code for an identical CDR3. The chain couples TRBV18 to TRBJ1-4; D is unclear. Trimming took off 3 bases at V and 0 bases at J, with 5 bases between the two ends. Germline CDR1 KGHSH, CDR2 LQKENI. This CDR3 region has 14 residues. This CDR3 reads CASSPGATNEKLFF. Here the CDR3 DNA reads TGTGCCAGCTCACCGGGCGCAACTAATGAAAAACTGTTTTTT.

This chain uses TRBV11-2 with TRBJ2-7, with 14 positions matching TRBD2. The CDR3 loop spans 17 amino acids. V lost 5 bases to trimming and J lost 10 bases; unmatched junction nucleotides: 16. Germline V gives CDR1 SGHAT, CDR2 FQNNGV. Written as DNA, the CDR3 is TGTGCCAGCAGCCCACTCGGAGGGACTAGCGGGAGCTACATCCAGTACTTC. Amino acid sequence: CASSPLGGTSGSYIQYF.

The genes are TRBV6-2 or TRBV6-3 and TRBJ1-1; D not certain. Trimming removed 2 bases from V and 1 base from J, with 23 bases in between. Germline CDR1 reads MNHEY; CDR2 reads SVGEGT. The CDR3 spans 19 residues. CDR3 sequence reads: CASSYPSTGVQWGNTEAFF. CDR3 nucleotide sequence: TGTGCCAGCAGTTACCCATCCACCGGGGTACAGTGGGGGAACACTGAAGCTTTCTTT.

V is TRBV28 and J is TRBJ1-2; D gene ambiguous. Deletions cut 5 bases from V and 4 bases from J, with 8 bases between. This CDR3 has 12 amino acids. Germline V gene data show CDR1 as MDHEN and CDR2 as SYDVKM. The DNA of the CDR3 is TGTGCCAGCAGTGCCCGGGTCTATGGCTACACCTTC. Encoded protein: CASSARVYGYTF.

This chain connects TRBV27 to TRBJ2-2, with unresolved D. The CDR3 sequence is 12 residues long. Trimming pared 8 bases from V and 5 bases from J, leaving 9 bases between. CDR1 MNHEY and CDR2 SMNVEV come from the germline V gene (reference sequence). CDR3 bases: TGTGCCAGCTCCTGGGCGACCGGGGAGCTGTTTTTT. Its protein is CASSWATGELFF.

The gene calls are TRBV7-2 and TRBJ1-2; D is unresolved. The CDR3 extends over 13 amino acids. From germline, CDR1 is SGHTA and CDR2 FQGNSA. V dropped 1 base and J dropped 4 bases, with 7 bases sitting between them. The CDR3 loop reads CASSLVSGYGYTF. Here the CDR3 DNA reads TGTGCCAGCAGCTTAGTCTCAGGCTATGGCTACACCTTC.

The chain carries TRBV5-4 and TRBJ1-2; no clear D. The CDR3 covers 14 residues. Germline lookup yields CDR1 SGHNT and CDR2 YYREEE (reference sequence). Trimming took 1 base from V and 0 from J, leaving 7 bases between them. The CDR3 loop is CASSLPTANYGYTF. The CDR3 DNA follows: TGTGCCAGCAGCTTGCCCACGGCTAACTATGGCTACACCTTC.

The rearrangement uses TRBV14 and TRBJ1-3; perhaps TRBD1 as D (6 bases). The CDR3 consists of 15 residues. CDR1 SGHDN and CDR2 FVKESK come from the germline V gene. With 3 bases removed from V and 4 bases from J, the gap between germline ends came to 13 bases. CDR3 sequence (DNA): TGTGCCAGCAGCCAGAACAGGGCGTCGGGAAACACCATATATTTT. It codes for CASSQNRASGNTIYF.

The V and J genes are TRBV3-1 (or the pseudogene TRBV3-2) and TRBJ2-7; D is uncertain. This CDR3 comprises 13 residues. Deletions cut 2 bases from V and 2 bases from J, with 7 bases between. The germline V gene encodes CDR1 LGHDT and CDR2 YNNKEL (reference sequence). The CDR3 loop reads CASSQYAAYEQYF. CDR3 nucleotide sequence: TGTGCCAGCAGCCAATACGCAGCCTACGAGCAGTACTTC.

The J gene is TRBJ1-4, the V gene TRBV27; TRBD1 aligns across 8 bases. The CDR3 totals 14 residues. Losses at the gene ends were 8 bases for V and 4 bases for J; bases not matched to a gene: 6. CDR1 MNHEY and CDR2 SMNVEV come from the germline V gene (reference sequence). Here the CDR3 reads CASGGQDNNEKLFF. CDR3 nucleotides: TGTGCCAGCGGGGGACAGGATAATAATGAAAAACTGTTTTTT.

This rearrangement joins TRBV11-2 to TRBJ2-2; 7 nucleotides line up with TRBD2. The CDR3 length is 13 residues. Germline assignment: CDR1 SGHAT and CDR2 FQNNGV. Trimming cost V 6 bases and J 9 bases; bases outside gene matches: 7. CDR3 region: CASRTPSGRELFF. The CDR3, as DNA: TGTGCCAGCAGGACCCCTAGCGGCAGGGAGCTGTTTTTT.

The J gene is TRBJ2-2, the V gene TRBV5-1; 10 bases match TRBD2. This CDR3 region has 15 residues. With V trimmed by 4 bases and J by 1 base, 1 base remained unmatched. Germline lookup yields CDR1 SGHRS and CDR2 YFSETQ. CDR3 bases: TGCGCCAGCAGCCGGACTAGCGGGAACACCGGGGAGCTGTTTTTT. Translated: CASSRTSGNTGELFF.

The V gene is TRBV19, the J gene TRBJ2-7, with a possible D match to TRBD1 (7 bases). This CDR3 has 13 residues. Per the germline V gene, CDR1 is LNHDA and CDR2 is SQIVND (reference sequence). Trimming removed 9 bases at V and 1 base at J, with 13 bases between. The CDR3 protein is CASREDRSYEQYF. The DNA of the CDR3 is TGTGCCAGCAGGGAGGACAGGTCCTACGAGCAGTACTTC.

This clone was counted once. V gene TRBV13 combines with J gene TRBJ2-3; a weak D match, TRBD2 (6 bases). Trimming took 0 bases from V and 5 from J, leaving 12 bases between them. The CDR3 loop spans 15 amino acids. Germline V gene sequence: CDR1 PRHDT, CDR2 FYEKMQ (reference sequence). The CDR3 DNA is TGTGCCAGCAGCTTAGGGGGCGGGGTAAAAGATACGCAGTATTTT. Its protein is CASSLGGGVKDTQYF. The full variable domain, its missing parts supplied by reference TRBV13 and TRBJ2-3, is AAGVIQSPRHLIKEKRETATLKCYPIPRHDTVYWYQQGPGQDPQFLISFYEKMQSDKGSIPDRFSAQQFSDYHSELNMSSLELGDSALYFCASSLGGGVKDTQYFGPGTRLTVL.

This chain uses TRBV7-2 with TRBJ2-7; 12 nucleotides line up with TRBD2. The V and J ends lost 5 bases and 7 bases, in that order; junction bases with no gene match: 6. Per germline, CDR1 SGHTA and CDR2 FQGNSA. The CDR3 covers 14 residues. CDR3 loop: CASSLLTSGGEQYF. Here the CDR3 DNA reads TGTGCCAGCAGCCTATTGACTAGCGGGGGAGAGCAGTACTTC.

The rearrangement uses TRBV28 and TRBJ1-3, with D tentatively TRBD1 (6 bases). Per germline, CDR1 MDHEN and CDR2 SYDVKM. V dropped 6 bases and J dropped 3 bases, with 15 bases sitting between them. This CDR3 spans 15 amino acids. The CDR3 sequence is CASRKQGSGGNTIYF. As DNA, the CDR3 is TGTGCCAGCAGAAAACAGGGTTCAGGTGGAAACACCATATATTTT. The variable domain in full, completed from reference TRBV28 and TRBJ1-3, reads DVKVTQSSRYLVKRTGEKVFLECVQDMDHENMFWYRQDPGLGLRLIYFSYDVKMKEKGDIPEGYSVSREKKERFSLILESASTNQTSMYLCASRKQGSGGNTIYFGEGSWLTVV.

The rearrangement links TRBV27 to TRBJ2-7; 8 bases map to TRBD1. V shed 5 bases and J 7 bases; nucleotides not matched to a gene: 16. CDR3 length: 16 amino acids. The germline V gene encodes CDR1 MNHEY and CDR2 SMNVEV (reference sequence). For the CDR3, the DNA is TGTGCCAGCAGTCCCACCCCAAGGACAGGGATTTTAGAGCAGTACTTC. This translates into CASSPTPRTGILEQYF.

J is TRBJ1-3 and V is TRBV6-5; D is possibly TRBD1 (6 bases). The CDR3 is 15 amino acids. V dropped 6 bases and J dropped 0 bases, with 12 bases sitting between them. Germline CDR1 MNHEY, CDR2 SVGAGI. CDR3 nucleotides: TGTGCCAGCAGGACAGGAGGCTACTCTGGAAACACCATATATTTT. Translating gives CASRTGGYSGNTIYF.